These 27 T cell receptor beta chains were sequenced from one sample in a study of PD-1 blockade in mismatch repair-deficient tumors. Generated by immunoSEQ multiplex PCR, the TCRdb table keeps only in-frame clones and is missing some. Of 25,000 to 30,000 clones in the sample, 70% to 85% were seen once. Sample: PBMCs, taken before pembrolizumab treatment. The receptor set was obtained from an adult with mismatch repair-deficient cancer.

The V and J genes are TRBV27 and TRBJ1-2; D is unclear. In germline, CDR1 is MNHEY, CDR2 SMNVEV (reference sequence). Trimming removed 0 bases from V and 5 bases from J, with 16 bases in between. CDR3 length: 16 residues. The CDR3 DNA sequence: TGTGCCAGCAGTTTATCCGGCCCTTGGGCGCCTTATGGCTACACCTTC. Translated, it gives CASSLSGPWAPYGYTF.

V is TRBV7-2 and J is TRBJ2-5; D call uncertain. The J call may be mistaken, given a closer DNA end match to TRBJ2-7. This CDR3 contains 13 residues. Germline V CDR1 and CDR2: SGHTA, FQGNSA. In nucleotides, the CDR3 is TGTGCCAGCAGCAACGGGTTCTCCTACGAGCAGTACTTC. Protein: CASSNGFSYEQYF.

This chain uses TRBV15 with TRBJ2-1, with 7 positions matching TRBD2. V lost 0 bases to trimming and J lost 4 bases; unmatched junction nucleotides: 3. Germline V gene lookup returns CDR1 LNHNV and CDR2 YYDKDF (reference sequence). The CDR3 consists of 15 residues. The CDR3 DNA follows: TGTGCCACCAGCAGAGATCTAGCGGTATACAATGAGCAGTTCTTC. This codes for CATSRDLAVYNEQFF.

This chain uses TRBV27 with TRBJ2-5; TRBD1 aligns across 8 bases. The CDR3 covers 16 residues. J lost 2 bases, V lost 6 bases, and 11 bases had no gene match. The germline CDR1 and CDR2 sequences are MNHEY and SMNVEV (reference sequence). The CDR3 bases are TGTGCCAGCAGACCCGGGACAGGAAGACCTCAAGAGACCCAGTACTTC. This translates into CASRPGTGRPQETQYF.

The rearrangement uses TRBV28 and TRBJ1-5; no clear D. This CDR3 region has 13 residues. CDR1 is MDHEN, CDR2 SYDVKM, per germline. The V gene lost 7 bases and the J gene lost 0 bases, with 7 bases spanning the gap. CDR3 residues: CASTTYSNQPQHF. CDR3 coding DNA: TGTGCCAGCACCACTTATAGCAATCAGCCCCAGCATTTT. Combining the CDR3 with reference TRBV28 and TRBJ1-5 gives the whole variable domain DVKVTQSSRYLVKRTGEKVFLECVQDMDHENMFWYRQDPGLGLRLIYFSYDVKMKEKGDIPEGYSVSREKKERFSLILESASTNQTSMYLCASTTYSNQPQHFGDGTRLSIL.

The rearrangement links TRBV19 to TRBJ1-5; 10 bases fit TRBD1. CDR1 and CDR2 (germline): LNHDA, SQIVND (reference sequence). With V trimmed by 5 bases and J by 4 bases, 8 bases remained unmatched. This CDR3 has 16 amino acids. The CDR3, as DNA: TGTGCCAGTAGTCCTCGGGACAGGGGAAGGAATCAGCCCCAGCATTTT. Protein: CASSPRDRGRNQPQHF. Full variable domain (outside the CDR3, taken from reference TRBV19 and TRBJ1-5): DGGITQSPKYLFRKEGQNVTLSCEQNLNHDAMYWYRQDPGQGLRLIYYSQIVNDFQKGDIAEGYSVSREKKESFPLTVTSAQKNPTAFYLCASSPRDRGRNQPQHFGDGTRLSIL.

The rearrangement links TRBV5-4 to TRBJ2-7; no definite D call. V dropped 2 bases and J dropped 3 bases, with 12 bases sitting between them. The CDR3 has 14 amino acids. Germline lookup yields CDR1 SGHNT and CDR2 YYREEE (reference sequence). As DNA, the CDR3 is TGTGCCAGCAGCTTTGGCGGAATCATCTACGAGCAGTACTTC. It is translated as CASSFGGIIYEQYF.

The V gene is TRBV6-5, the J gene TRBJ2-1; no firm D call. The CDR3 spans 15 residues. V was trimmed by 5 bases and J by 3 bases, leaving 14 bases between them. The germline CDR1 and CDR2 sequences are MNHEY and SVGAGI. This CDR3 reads CASSIGSLVYNEQFF. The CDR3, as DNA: TGTGCCAGCAGTATCGGGTCCCTTGTCTACAATGAGCAGTTCTTC.

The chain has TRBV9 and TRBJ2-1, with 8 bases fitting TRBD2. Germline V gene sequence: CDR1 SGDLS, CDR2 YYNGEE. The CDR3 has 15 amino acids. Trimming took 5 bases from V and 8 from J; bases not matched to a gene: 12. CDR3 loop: CASSYGRARNYEQFF. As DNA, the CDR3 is TGTGCCAGCAGTTACGGGAGGGCCAGAAACTATGAGCAGTTCTTC.

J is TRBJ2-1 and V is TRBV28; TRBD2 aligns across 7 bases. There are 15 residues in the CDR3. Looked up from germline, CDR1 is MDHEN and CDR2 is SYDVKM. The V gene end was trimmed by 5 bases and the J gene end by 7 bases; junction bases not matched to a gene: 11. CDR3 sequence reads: CASSGLAGVLNEQFF. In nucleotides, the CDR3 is TGTGCCAGCAGTGGTCTGGCGGGAGTACTTAATGAGCAGTTCTTC.

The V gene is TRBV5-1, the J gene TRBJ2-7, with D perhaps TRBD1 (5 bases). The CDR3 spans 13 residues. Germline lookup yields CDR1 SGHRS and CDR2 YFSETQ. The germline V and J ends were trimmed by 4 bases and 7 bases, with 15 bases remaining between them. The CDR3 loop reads CASSPPRVEEQYF. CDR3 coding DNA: TGCGCCAGCAGCCCCCCCAGGGTTGAGGAGCAGTACTTC.

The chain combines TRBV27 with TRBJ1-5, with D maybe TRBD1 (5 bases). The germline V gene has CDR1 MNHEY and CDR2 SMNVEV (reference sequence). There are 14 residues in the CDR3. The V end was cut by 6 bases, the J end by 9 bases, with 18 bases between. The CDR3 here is CASSPRDSRRPQHF. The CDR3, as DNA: TGTGCCAGCAGCCCACGCGACAGTAGGCGGCCCCAGCATTTT.

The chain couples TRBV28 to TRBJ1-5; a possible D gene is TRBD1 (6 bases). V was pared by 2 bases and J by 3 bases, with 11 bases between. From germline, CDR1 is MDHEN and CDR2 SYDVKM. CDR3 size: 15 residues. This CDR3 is CASSLAGGANQPQHF. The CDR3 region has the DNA TGTGCCAGCAGTTTAGCGGGGGGGGCCAATCAGCCCCAGCATTTT. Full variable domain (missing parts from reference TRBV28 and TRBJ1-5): DVKVTQSSRYLVKRTGEKVFLECVQDMDHENMFWYRQDPGLGLRLIYFSYDVKMKEKGDIPEGYSVSREKKERFSLILESASTNQTSMYLCASSLAGGANQPQHFGDGTRLSIL.

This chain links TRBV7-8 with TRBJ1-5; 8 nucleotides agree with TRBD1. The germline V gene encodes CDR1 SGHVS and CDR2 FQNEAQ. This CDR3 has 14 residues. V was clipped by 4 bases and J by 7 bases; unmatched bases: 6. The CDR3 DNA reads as TGTGCCAGCAGCTCTGGACAGGGTGGACAGCCCCAGCATTTT. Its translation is CASSSGQGGQPQHF.

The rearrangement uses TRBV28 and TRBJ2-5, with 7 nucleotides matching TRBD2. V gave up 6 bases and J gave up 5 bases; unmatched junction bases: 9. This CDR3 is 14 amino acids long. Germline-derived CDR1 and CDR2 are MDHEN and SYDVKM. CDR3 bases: TGTGCCAGCAGGGGGGGGAGGGCGAGGGAGACCCAGTACTTC. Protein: CASRGGRARETQYF.

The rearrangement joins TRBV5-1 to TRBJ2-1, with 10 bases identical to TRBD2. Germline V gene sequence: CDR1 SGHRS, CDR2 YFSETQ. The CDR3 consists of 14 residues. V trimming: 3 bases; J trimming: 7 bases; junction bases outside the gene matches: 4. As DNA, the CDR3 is TGCGCCAGCAGCTATGCTAGCGGGAGTAATGAGCAGTTCTTC. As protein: CASSYASGSNEQFF.

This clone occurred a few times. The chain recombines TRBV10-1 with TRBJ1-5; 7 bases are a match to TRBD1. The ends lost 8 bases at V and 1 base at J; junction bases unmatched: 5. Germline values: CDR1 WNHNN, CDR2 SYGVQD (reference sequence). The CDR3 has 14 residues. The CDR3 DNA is TGCGCCAGCTTAAGACAGGGAAGCAATCAGCCCCAGCATTTT. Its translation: CASLRQGSNQPQHF.

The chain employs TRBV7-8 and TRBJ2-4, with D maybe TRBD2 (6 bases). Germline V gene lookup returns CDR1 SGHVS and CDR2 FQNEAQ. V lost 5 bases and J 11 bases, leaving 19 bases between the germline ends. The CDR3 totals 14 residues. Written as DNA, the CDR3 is TGTGCCAGCAGCCCTATAGTGGGTGGACTACTTCAGTACTTC. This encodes CASSPIVGGLLQYF.

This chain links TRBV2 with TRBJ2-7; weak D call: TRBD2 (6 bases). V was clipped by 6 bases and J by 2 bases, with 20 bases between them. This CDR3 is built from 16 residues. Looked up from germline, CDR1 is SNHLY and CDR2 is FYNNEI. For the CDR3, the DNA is TGTGCCAGCAGGGAGGCGGAGACTAGTCCCCCCTACGAGCAGTACTTC. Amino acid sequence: CASREAETSPPYEQYF.

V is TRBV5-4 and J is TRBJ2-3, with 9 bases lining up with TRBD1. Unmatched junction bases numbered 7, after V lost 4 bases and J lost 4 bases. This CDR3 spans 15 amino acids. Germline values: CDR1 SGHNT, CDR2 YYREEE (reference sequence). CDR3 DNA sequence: TGTGCCAGCAGCCTCACAGGGGGCATGGCAGATACGCAGTATTTT. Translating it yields CASSLTGGMADTQYF.

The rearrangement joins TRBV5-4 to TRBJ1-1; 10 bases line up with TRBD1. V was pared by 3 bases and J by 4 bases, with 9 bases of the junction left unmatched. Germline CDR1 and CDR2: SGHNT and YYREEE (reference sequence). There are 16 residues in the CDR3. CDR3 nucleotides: TGTGCCAGCAGCTCCTGGACAGGGGGATCGAGCACTGAAGCTTTCTTT. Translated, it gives CASSSWTGGSSTEAFF.

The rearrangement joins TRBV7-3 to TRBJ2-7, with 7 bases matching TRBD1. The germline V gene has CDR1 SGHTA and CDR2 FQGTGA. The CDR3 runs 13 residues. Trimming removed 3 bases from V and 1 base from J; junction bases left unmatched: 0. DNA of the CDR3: TGTGCCAGCAGCTTGGACAGGTCCTACGAGCAGTACTTC. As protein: CASSLDRSYEQYF.

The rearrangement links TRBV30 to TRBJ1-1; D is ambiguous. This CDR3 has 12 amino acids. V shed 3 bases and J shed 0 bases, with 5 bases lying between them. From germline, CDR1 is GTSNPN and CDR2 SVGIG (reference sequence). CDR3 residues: CAWRRVNTEAFF. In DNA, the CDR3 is TGTGCCTGGAGGCGGGTGAACACTGAAGCTTTCTTT.

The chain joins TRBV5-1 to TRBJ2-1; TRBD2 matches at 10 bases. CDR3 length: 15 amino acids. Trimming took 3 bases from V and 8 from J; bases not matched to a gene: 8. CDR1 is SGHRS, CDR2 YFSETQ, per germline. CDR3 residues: CASSSSGLAPYEQFF. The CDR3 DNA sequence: TGCGCCAGCAGCTCGTCGGGACTAGCGCCCTATGAGCAGTTCTTC.

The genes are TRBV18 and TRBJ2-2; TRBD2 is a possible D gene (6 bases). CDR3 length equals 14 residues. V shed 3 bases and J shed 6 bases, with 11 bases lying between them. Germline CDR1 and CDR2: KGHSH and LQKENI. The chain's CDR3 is CASSPGGPPGELFF. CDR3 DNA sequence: TGTGCCAGCTCACCGGGAGGTCCCCCCGGGGAGCTGTTTTTT.

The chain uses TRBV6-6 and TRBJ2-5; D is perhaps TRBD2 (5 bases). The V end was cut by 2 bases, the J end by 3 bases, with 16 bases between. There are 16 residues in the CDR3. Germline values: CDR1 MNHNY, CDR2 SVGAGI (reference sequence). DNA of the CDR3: TGTGCCAGCAGTTACGAAGCGACTAACACAGAAGAGACCCAGTACTTC. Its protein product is CASSYEATNTEETQYF.

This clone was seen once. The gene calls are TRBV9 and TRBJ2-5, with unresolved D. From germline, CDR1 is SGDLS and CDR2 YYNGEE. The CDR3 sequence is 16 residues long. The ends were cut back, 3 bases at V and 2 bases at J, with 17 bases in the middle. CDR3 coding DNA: TGTGCCAGCAGCGGTTCAACTGCCGAAACTCAAGAGACCCAGTACTTC. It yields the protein CASSGSTAETQETQYF.